This TCR beta chain was profiled in a study of identical twins. This clonotype is a singleton in its sample. Addition of a universal primer site occurred through template switching, and cDNA carried unique molecular identifiers. TCRdb fed the 5' RACE reads into MiXCR, producing one record per CDR3 protein. The table has 350,000 to 450,000 distinct CDR3 sequences, 15% to 20% seen once. Germline V lookup: CDR1 SGHTA, CDR2 FQGNSA. The V segment lost 4 bases and the J segment 4 bases; nucleotides outside the gene matches: 10. The CDR3 is made up of 16 amino acids. The receptor comes from a man aged 45 to 65 in good health. The V and J genes are TRBV7-2 and TRBJ2-1, with 7 bases lining up with TRBD1. The sample taken for sequencing was naive T cells sorted from blood. CDR3 amino acids: CASSSHPGTVYNEQFF. DNA for the CDR3: TGTGCCAGCAGCTCCCACCCCGGGACAGTGTACAATGAGCAGTTCTTC.